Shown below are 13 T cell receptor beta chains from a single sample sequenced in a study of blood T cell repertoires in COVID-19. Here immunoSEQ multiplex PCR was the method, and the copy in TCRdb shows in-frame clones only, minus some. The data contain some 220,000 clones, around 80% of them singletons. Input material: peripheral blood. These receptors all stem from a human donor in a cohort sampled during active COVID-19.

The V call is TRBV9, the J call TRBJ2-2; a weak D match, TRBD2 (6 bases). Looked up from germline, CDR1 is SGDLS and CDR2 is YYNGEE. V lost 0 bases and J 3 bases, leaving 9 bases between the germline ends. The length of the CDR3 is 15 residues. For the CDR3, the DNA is TGTGCCAGCAGCGTAGGGCCGGGAGACACCGGGGAGCTGTTTTTT. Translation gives CASSVGPGDTGELFF.

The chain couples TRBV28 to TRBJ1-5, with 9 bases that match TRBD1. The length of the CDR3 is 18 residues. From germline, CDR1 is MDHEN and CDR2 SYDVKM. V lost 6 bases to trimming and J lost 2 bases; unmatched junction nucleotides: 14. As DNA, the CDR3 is TGTGCCAGCAGCCGCCTGGGGACAGGGACGTGGGGCAATCAGCCCCAGCATTTT. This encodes CASSRLGTGTWGNQPQHF.

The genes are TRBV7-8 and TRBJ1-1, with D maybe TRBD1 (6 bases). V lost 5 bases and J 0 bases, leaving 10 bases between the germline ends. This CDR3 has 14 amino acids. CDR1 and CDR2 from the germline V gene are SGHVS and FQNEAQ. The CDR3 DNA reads TGTGCCAGCAGCCGGACAGAGATGAACACTGAAGCTTTCTTT. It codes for CASSRTEMNTEAFF.

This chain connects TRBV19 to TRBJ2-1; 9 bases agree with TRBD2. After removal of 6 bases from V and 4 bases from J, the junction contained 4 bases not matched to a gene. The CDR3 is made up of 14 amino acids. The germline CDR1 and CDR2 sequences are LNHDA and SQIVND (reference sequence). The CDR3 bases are TGTGCCAGTAGGGAGGCGGGAGGGTACAATGAGCAGTTCTTC. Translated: CASREAGGYNEQFF.

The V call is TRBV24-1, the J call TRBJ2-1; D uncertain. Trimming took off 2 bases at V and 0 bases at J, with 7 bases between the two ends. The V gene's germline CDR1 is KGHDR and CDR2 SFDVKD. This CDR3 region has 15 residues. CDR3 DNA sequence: TGTGCCACCAGTGATTACATAAGCTCCTACAATGAGCAGTTCTTC. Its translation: CATSDYISSYNEQFF.

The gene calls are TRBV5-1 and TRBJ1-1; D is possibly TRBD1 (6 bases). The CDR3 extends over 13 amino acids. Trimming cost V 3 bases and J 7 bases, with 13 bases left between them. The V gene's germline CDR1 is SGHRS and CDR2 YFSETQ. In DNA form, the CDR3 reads TGCGCCAGCAGCTACGACAGGACTCTTGAAGCTTTCTTT. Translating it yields CASSYDRTLEAFF.

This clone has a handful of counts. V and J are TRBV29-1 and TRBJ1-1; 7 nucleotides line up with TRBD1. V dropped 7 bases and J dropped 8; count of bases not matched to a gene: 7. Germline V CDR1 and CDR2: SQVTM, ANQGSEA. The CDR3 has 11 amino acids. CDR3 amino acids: CSASRGVEAFF. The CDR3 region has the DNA TGCAGCGCCTCCAGGGGGGTAGAAGCTTTCTTT.

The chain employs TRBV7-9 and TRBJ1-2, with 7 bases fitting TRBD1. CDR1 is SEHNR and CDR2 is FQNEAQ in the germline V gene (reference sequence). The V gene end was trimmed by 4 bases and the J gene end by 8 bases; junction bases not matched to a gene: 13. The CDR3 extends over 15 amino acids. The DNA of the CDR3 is TGTGCCAGCAGCTCCGACAGGGATTCTATAAGAGGCTACACCTTC. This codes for CASSSDRDSIRGYTF.

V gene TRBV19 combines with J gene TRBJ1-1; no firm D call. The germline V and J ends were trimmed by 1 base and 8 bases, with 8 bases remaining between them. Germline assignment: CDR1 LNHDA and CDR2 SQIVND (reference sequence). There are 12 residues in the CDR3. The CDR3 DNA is TGTGCCAGTAGTATAGTTGATGGCGAAGCTTTCTTT. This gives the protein CASSIVDGEAFF.

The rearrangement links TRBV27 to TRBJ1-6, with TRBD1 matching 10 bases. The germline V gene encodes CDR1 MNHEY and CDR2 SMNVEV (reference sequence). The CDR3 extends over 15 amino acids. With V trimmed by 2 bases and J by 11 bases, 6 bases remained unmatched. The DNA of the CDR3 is TGTGCCAGCAGTTTAGGGACAGGGGTTAGTGCACCCCTCCACTTT. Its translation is CASSLGTGVSAPLHF.

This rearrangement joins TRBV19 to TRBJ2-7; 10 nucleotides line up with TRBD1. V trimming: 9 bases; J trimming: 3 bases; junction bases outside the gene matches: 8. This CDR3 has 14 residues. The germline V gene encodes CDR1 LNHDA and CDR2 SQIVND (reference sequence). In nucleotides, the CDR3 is TGTGCCAGCTCAGGGACAGGGGATTTCTACGAGCAGTACTTC. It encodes CASSGTGDFYEQYF.

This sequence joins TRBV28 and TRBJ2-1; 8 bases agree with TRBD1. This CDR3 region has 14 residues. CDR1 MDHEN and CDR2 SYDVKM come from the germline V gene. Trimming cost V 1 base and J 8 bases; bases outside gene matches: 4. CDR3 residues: CASSLLAGGYEQFF. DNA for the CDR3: TGTGCCAGCAGTTTATTGGCAGGGGGCTATGAGCAGTTCTTC. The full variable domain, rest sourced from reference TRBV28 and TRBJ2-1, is DVKVTQSSRYLVKRTGEKVFLECVQDMDHENMFWYRQDPGLGLRLIYFSYDVKMKEKGDIPEGYSVSREKKERFSLILESASTNQTSMYLCASSLLAGGYEQFFGPGTRLTVL.

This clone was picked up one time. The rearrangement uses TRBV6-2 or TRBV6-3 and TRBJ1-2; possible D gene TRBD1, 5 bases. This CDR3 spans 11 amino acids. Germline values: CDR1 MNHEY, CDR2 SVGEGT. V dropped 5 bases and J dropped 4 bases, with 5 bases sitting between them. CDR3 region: CASSGAYGYTF. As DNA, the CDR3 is TGTGCCAGCAGTGGGGCCTATGGCTACACCTTC.